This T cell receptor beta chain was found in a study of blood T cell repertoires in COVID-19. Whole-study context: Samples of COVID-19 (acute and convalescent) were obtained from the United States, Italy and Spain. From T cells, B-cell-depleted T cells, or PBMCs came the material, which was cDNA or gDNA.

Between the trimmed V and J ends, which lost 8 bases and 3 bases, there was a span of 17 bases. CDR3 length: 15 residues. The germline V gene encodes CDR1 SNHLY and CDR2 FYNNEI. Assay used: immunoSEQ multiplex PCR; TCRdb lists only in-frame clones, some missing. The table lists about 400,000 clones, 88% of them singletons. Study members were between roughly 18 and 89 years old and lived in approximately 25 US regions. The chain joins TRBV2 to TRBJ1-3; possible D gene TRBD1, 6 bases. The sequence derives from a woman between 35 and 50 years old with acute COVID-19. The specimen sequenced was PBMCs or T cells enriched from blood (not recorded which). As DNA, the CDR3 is TGTGCCAGCGAGATAGAACAGGGAAGTGGAAACACCATATATTTT. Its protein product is CASEIEQGSGNTIYF.